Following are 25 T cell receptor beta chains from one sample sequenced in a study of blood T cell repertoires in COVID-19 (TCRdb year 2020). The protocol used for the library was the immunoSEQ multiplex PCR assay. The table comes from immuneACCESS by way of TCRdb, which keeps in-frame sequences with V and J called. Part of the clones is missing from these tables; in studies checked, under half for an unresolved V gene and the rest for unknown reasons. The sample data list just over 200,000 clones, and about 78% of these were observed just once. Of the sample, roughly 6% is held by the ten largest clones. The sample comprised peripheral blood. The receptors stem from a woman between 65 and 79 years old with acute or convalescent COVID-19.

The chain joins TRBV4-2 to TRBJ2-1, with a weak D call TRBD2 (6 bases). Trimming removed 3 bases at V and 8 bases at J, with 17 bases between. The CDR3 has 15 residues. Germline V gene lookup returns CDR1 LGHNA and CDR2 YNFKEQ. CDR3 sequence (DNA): TGTGCCAGCAGCCAGGCCCCGTCTAGCGTTCATGAGCAGTTCTTC. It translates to CASSQAPSSVHEQFF.

The CDR3 spells CASSQGAVETQYF. The CDR3 DNA is TGTGCCAGCTCACAAGGGGCGGTAGAGACCCAGTACTTC. The J gene is TRBJ2-5, the V gene TRBV18; weak D call: TRBD1 (5 bases). The V and J ends lost 4 bases and 4 bases respectively, with 10 bases between them. Germline CDR1 KGHSH, CDR2 LQKENI. The CDR3 sequence is 13 residues long.

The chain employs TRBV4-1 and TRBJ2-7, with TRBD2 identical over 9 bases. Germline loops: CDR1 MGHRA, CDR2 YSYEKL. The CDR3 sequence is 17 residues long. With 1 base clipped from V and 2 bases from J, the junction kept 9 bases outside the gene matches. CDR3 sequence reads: CASSQAPSGKGTYEQYF. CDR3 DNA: TGCGCCAGCAGCCAAGCTCCTAGCGGGAAAGGTACCTACGAGCAGTACTTC.

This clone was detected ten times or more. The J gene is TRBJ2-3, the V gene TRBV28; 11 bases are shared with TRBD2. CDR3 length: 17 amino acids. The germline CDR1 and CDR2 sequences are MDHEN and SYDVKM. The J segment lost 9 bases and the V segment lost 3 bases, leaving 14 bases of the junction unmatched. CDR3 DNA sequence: TGTGCCAGCAGTTTGGATTCGGGATCGACTAGCGGGAAAACGCAGTATTTT. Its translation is CASSLDSGSTSGKTQYF.

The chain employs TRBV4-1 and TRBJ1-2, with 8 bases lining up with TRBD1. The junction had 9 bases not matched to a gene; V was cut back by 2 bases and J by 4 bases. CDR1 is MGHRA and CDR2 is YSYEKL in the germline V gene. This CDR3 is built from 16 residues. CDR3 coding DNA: TGCGCCAGCAGCCAACAGGGGACAGGCCTCCCCTATGGCTACACCTTC. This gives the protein CASSQQGTGLPYGYTF.

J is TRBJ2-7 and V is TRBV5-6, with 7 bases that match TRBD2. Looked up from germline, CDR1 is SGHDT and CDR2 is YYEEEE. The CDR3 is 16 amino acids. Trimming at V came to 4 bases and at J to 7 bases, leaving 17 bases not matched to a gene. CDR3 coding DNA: TGTGCCAGCAGCCACATGTCGGGGGGACGGACGGTGGAGCAGTACTTC. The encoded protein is CASSHMSGGRTVEQYF. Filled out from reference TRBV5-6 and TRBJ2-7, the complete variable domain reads DAGVTQSPTHLIKTRGQQVTLRCSPKSGHDTVSWYQQALGQGPQFIFQYYEEEERQRGNFPDRFSGHQFPNYSSELNVNALLLGDSALYLCASSHMSGGRTVEQYFGPGTRLTVT.

CDR3 bases: TGTGCCAGCAGCTTAATCCATAATCAGCCCCAGCATTTT. It encodes CASSLIHNQPQHF. The gene calls are TRBV7-2 and TRBJ1-5; D remains unclear. Germline-derived CDR1 and CDR2 are SGHTA and FQGNSA. CDR3 length: 13 amino acids. Trimming removed 2 bases at V and 4 bases at J, with 6 bases between.

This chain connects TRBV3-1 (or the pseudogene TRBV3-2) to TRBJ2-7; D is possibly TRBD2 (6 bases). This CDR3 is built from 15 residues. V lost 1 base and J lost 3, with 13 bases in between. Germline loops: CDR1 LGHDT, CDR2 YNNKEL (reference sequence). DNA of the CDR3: TGTGCCAGCAGCCAAGGTCGGCCGGGACTCTACGAGCAGTACTTC. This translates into CASSQGRPGLYEQYF.

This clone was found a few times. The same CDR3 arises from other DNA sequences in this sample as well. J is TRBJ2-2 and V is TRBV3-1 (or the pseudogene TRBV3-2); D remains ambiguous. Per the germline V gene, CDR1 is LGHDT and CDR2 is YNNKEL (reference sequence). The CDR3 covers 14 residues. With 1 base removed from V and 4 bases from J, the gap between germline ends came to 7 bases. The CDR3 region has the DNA TGTGCCAGCAGCCAAGTTCGGAGCACCGGGGAGCTGTTTTTT. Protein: CASSQVRSTGELFF.

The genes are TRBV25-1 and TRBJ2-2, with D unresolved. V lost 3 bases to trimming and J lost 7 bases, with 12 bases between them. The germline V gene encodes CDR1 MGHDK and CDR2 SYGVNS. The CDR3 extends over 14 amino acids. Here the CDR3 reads CASSDSVGSGELFF. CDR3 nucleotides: TGTGCCAGCAGTGACTCGGTGGGCAGCGGGGAGCTGTTTTTT.

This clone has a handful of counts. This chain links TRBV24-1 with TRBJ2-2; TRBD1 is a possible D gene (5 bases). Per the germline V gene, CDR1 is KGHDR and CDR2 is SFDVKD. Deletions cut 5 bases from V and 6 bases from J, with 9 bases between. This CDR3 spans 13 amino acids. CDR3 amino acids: CATSAQGSGELFF. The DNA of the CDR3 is TGTGCCACCAGTGCCCAGGGATCCGGGGAGCTGTTTTTT.

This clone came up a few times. The chain's CDR3 is CASSQDRGWSGNTIYF. CDR3 sequence (DNA): TGCGCCAGCAGCCAAGACAGGGGATGGTCTGGAAACACCATATATTTT. This sequence joins TRBV4-1 and TRBJ1-3, with a tentative D call TRBD1 (6 bases). CDR1 MGHRA and CDR2 YSYEKL come from the germline V gene. CDR3 length equals 16 residues. The V and J ends lost 0 bases and 1 base respectively, with 10 bases between them.

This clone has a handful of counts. The CDR3 loop is CASSEWVSGTGGHETQYF. The CDR3 region has the DNA TGTGCCAGCAGTGAATGGGTGTCCGGGACAGGGGGCCATGAGACCCAGTACTTC. This chain links TRBV25-1 with TRBJ2-5; TRBD1 aligns across 12 bases. Losses at the gene ends were 1 base for V and 5 bases for J; bases not matched to a gene: 11. The CDR3 has 18 amino acids. Germline V lookup: CDR1 MGHDK, CDR2 SYGVNS.

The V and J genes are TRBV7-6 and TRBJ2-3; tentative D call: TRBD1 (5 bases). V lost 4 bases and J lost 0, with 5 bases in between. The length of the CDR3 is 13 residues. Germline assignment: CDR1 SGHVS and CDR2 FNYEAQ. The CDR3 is CASSSGSTDTQYF. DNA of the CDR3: TGTGCCAGCAGCTCAGGGAGCACAGATACGCAGTATTTT.

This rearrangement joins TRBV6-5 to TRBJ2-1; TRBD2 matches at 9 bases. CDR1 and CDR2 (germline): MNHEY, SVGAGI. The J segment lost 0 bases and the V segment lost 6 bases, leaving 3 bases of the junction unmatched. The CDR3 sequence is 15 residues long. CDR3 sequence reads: CASRKLAGSYNEQFF. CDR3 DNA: TGTGCCAGCAGGAAACTAGCGGGCTCCTACAATGAGCAGTTCTTC.

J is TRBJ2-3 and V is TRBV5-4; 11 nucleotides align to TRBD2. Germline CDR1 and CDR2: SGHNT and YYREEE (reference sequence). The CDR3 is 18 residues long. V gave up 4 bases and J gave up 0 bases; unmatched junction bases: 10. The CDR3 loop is CASSRGGLAARSTDTQYF. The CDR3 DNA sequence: TGTGCCAGCAGCCGGGGGGGACTAGCGGCCCGAAGCACAGATACGCAGTATTTT.

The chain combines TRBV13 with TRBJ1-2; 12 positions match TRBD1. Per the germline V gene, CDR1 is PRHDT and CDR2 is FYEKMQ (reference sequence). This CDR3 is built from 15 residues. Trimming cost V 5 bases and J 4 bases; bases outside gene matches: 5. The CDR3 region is CASSGRDRGPYGYTF. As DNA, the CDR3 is TGTGCCAGCAGCGGACGGGACAGGGGGCCCTATGGCTACACCTTC.

CDR3 in DNA: TGTGCCATCAGTGAGTCGACAGGGGCCACCGGGGAGCTGTTTTTT. Translating gives CAISESTGATGELFF. The V and J genes are TRBV10-3 and TRBJ2-2; 8 bases align to TRBD1. Per the germline V gene, CDR1 is ENHRY and CDR2 is SYGVKD. The ends lost 0 bases at V and 4 bases at J; junction bases unmatched: 1. The CDR3 contains 15 residues.

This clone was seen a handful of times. CDR3 nucleotide sequence: TGTGCCAGCACCGAAGGGGGCGCCTCTAATGAAAAACTGTTTTTT. Translated: CASTEGGASNEKLFF. The chain combines TRBV5-5 with TRBJ1-4, with TRBD1 identical over 7 bases. J was trimmed by 3 bases and V by 6 bases; bases with no gene match: 8. Germline CDR1 SGHKS, CDR2 YYEKEE (reference sequence). This CDR3 region has 15 residues.

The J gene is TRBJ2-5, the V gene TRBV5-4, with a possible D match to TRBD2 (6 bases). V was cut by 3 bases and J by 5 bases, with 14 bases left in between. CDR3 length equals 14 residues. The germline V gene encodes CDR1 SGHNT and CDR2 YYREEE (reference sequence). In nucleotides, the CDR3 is TGTGCCAGCAGCTCGGACCTAGGGAGGGAGACCCAGTACTTC. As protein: CASSSDLGRETQYF.

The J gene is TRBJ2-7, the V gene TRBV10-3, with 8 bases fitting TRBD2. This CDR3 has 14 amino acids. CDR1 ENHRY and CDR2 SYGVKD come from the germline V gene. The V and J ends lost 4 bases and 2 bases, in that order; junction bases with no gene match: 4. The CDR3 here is CAISGGTRPYEQYF. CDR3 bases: TGTGCCATCAGTGGCGGGACTAGGCCCTACGAGCAGTACTTC.

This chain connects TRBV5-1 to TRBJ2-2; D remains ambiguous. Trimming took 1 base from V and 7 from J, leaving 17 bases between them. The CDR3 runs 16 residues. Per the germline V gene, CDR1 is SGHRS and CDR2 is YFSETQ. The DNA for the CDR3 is TGCGCCAGCAGCTTGCCCTCGCCCCAGGTTGGCGGGGAGCTGTTTTTT. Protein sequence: CASSLPSPQVGGELFF. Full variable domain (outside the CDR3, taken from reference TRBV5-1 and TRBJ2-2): KAGVTQTPRYLIKTRGQQVTLSCSPISGHRSVSWYQQTPGQGLQFLFEYFSETQRNKGNFPGRFSGRQFSNSRSEMNVSTLELGDSALYLCASSLPSPQVGGELFFGEGSRLTVL.

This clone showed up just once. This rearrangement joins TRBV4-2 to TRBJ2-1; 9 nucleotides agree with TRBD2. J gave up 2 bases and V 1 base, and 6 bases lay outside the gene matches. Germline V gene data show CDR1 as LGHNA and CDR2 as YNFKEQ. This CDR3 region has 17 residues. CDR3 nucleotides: TGTGCCAGCAGCCAAGGGGGACTAGCTTATCCCTACAATGAGCAGTTCTTC. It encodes CASSQGGLAYPYNEQFF.

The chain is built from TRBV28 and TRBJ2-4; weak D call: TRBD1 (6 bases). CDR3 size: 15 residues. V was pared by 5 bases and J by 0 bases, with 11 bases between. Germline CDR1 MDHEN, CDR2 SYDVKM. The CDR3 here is CASSRTVLAKNIQYF. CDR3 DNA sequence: TGTGCCAGCAGTAGGACAGTTCTAGCCAAAAACATTCAGTACTTC.

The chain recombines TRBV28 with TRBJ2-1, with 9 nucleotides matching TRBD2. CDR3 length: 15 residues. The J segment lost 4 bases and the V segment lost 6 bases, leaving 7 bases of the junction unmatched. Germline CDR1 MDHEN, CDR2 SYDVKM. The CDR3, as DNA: TGTGCCAGCAGCCCCTCTAGCGGGACATACAATGAGCAGTTCTTC. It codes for CASSPSSGTYNEQFF.